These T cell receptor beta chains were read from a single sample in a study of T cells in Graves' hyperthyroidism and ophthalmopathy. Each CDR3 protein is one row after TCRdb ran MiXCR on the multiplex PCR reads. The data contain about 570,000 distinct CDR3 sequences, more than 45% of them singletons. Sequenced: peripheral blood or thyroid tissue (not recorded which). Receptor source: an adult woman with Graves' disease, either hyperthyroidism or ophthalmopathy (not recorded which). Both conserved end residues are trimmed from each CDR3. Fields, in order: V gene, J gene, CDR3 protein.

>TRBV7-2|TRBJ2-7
ASSTQTGVLGEQY
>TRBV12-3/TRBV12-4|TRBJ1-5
ASSARQGRNQPQH
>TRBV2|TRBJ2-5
ASLVGLVPETQY
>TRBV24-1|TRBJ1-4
ATSDPPGQGDEKLF
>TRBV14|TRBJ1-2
ASSRTSNYGYT
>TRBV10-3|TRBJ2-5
AIGAGGVQETQY
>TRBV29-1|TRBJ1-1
SAGGEEAF
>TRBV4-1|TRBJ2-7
ASSQSQGGSFDEQY
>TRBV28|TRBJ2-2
ASRDTGRAAGELF
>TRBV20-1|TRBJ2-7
SARASAGEQY
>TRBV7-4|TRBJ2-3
ASSLALMAGAFTDTQY
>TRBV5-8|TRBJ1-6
ASSLGGSIYNSPLH
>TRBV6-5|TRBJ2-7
ASSSGTYEQY
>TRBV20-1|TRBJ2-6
SARGLGEFSEA
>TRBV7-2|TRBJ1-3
ASNLGTHGNTIY
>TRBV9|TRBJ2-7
ASSESGQVYEQY
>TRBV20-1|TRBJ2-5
SAINRGIQETQY
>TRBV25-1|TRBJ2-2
ASLPASGSFSGELF
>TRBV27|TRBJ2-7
ASSLSASIPYEQY
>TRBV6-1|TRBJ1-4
ASGRVSWGEKLF
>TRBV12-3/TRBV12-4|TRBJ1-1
ASSYGPGNTEAF
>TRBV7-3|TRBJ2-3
ASSQGGGRVRDTQY
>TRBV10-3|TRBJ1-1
AISESADRGEAF
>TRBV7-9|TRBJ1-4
ASSLARVHGKLF
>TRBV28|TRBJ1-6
ASSPFVGGSNSPLH
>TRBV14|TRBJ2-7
ASSQLGPVQY
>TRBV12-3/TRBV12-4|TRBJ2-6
ASRTSSGANVLT
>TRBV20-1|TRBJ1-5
SAWGGQGNQPQH
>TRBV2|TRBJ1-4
ASSGRRTPRDEKLF
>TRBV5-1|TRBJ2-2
ASHSAVGPTGELF
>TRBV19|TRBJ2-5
ANTDRGEETQY
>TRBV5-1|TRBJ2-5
ASSHRGGLGQETQY
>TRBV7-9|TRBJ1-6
ASSLSQVVALH
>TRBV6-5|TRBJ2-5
ASSYLEQGKTQY
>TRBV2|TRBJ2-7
ASSVLQTYEQY
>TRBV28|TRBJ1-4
ASRGVGDNTFEKLF
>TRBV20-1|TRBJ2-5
SASGQLRETQY
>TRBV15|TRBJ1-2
ATSSRLGYT
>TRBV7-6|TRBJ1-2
ASSLVRRDGYT
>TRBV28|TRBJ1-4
AIKSATNEKLF
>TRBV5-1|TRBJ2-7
ASSLEGPTGEQY
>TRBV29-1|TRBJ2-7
SAGQGTNYEQY
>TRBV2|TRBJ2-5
ASIRGSQETQY
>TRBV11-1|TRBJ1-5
ASSSMDGNQPQH
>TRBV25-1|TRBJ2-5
APGQETQY
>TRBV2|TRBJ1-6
ASGLASGTVTSPLH
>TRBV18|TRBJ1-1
ASSPRWAGGTEAF
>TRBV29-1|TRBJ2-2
SAQGGLAGAGELF
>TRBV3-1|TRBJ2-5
ASSQGAQY
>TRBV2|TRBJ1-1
ASVTNTEAF
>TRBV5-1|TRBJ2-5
ASSLEGRDGETQY
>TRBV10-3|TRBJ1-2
AISESGESGYGYT
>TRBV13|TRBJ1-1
ASSAISGTEAF
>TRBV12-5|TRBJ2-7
ASALGLAGGPSSYEQY
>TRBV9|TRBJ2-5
ASSKGAGLPGQVPHRVFGETQY
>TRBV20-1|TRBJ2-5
SAWTQY
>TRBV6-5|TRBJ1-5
ASSSINRDLYSNQPQH